The 20 T cell receptor beta chains presented below share a single source sample, sequenced in a study of blood T cell repertoires in COVID-19. The protocol was immunoSEQ multiplex PCR, while the TCRdb copy is restricted to in-frame clones and leaves out a portion. This table has about 71,000 clones, 82% appearing once. Sequencing was performed on peripheral blood. The source of these receptors is a woman of 80 years or more with acute or convalescent COVID-19.

The chain couples TRBV7-2 to TRBJ2-2; TRBD2 aligns across 10 bases. The germline gives CDR1 SGHTA, CDR2 FQGNSA. V lost 5 bases, J lost 2 bases, and 11 bases stayed unmatched. The CDR3 loop spans 18 amino acids. The CDR3 sequence is CASSPIPLAGPNTGELFF. The CDR3 DNA sequence: TGTGCCAGCAGCCCGATCCCACTAGCGGGGCCTAACACCGGGGAGCTGTTTTTT.

This clone has more than one count but fewer than ten. The chain links TRBV19 to TRBJ1-1, with TRBD1 identical over 9 bases. CDR1 is LNHDA and CDR2 is SQIVND in the germline V gene (reference sequence). Trimming cost V 8 bases and J 1 base; bases outside gene matches: 5. CDR3 length: 14 amino acids. The CDR3 protein is CASGYRGPNTEAFF. CDR3 sequence (DNA): TGTGCCAGTGGTTACAGGGGGCCGAACACTGAAGCTTTCTTT.

The chain has TRBV11-2 and TRBJ2-1; D may be TRBD2 (6 bases). The CDR3 sequence is 11 residues long. Trimming took off 5 bases at V and 14 bases at J, with 13 bases between the two ends. The V gene's germline CDR1 is SGHAT and CDR2 FQNNGV. The CDR3 DNA follows: TGTGCCAGCAGCAGAGGGGACTTTAAGTTCTTC. This encodes CASSRGDFKFF.

The chain is built from TRBV2 and TRBJ2-7, with 7 positions matching TRBD2. Trimming took 8 bases from V and 2 from J; bases not matched to a gene: 6. This CDR3 comprises 13 residues. Germline assignment: CDR1 SNHLY and CDR2 FYNNEI. The CDR3: CASSSSGTYEQYF. The CDR3 DNA sequence: TGTGCCAGCTCGTCTAGCGGCACCTACGAGCAGTACTTC. Full variable domain (remainder filled in from reference TRBV2 and TRBJ2-7): EPEVTQTPSHQVTQMGQEVILRCVPISNHLYFYWYRQILGQKVEFLVSFYNNEISEKSEIFDDQFSVERPDGSNFTLKIRSTKLEDSAMYFCASSSSGTYEQYFGPGTRLTVT.

The V gene is TRBV7-2, the J gene TRBJ2-3, with 9 nucleotides matching TRBD1. CDR1 and CDR2 (germline): SGHTA, FQGNSA. Trimming took 4 bases from V and 1 from J; bases not matched to a gene: 9. This CDR3 comprises 17 residues. The CDR3, as DNA: TGTGCCAGCAGCTCCAGGCGACAGGGGGAGGGCACAGATACGCAGTATTTT. Amino acid sequence: CASSSRRQGEGTDTQYF.

This clone occurred once. The chain has TRBV29-1 and TRBJ1-2; D unresolved. Trimming shortened V by 3 bases and J by 0 bases, and 14 bases separated the two germline ends. Germline-derived CDR1 and CDR2 are SQVTM and ANQGSEA. This CDR3 comprises 15 residues. Here the CDR3 reads CSVEAEKVTNYGYTF. For the CDR3, the DNA is TGCAGCGTTGAGGCCGAAAAAGTTACTAACTATGGCTACACCTTC. The complete variable domain, with remaining parts taken from reference TRBV29-1 and TRBJ1-2, reads SAVISQKPSRDICQRGTSLTIQCQVDSQVTMMFWYRQQPGQSLTLIATANQGSEATYESGFVIDKFPISRPNLTFSTLTVSNMSPEDSSIYLCSVEAEKVTNYGYTFGSGTRLTVV.

V gene TRBV28 combines with J gene TRBJ1-1; 7 bases are a match to TRBD1. Germline CDR1 MDHEN, CDR2 SYDVKM. The CDR3 spans 12 residues. Losses at the gene ends were 5 bases for V and 11 bases for J; bases not matched to a gene: 8. The CDR3 region is CASSPTGERAFF. CDR3 sequence (DNA): TGTGCCAGCAGTCCAACAGGGGAGCGGGCTTTCTTT.

This clone showed up just once. The chain links TRBV29-1 to TRBJ1-2, with a weak D call TRBD1 (6 bases). V lost 4 bases to trimming and J lost 1 base, with 10 bases between them. The CDR3 loop spans 13 amino acids. The germline V gene encodes CDR1 SQVTM and CDR2 ANQGSEA. The CDR3 sequence: CSVATGGNYGYTF. The CDR3 nucleotides read TGCAGCGTTGCGACAGGCGGTAACTATGGCTACACCTTC.

The V call is TRBV2, the J call TRBJ1-5; D gene ambiguous. V lost 2 bases to trimming and J lost 6 bases, with 14 bases between them. Germline V gene sequence: CDR1 SNHLY, CDR2 FYNNEI. The CDR3 spans 15 residues. The CDR3 sequence: CASSEQTVSLQPQHF. Here the CDR3 DNA reads TGTGCCAGCAGTGAACAAACGGTTTCTCTTCAGCCCCAGCATTTT.

The chain has TRBV5-1 and TRBJ2-7; 7 nucleotides match TRBD1. Per germline, CDR1 SGHRS and CDR2 YFSETQ. Trimming took 7 bases from V and 7 from J; bases not matched to a gene: 11. The length of the CDR3 is 13 residues. The CDR3 is CASRRASRGEQYF. In DNA, the CDR3 is TGCGCCAGCCGGCGTGCTAGCAGGGGGGAGCAGTACTTC.

This chain uses TRBV6-2 or TRBV6-3 with TRBJ2-1, with D possibly being TRBD1 (5 bases). The germline V and J ends were trimmed by 1 base and 6 bases, with 13 bases remaining between them. The CDR3 extends over 15 amino acids. Germline V gene data show CDR1 as MNHEY and CDR2 as SVGEGT. The CDR3 loop is CASSYWGGGANEQFF. The CDR3 region has the DNA TGTGCCAGCAGTTACTGGGGTGGTGGGGCCAATGAGCAGTTCTTC.

The sample holds many counts of this clone. The chain links TRBV28 to TRBJ2-2, with unresolved D. Trimming cost V 5 bases and J 2 bases, with 9 bases left between them. CDR3 length equals 14 residues. Germline V lookup: CDR1 MDHEN, CDR2 SYDVKM. The CDR3 sequence: CASSPQVNTGELFF. Here the CDR3 DNA reads TGTGCCAGCAGTCCCCAGGTTAACACCGGGGAGCTGTTTTTT.

This clone was recorded only once. The rearrangement joins TRBV11-2 to TRBJ2-7, with D possibly being TRBD1 (5 bases). Germline V gene lookup returns CDR1 SGHAT and CDR2 FQNNGV. The CDR3 is made up of 15 amino acids. Trimming took 4 bases from V and 7 from J, leaving 20 bases between them. The DNA of the CDR3 is TGTGCCAGCAGCTCTACGTTGGCCCTTAAGGGGGAGCAGTACTTC. This encodes CASSSTLALKGEQYF.

This chain uses TRBV9 with TRBJ2-1, with a tentative D call TRBD2 (6 bases). V gave up 2 bases and J gave up 4 bases, with 13 bases separating them. The germline V gene encodes CDR1 SGDLS and CDR2 YYNGEE. There are 15 residues in the CDR3. CDR3 sequence reads: CASSVLAEKYNEQFF. As DNA, the CDR3 is TGTGCCAGCAGCGTTTTAGCGGAGAAATACAATGAGCAGTTCTTC.

The chain combines TRBV10-3 with TRBJ1-2; D is possibly TRBD1 (6 bases). CDR3 length: 15 amino acids. CDR1 and CDR2 (germline): ENHRY, SYGVKD. The V end was cut by 0 bases, the J end by 4 bases, with 12 bases between. CDR3 amino acids: CAISESHRATYGYTF. DNA of the CDR3: TGTGCCATCAGTGAGTCTCACAGGGCCACCTATGGCTACACCTTC.

This chain uses TRBV5-8 with TRBJ2-5; weak D call: TRBD2 (5 bases). This CDR3 has 16 amino acids. Trimming pared 4 bases from V and 9 bases from J, leaving 25 bases between. Germline assignment: CDR1 SGHTS and CDR2 YDEGEE. The chain's CDR3 is CASSPLIAAGKAAQYF. The CDR3 nucleotides are TGTGCCAGCAGCCCCCTTATTGCGGCGGGCAAGGCGGCCCAGTACTTC.

This clone appeared a single time. The chain couples TRBV5-6 to TRBJ2-7, with D hard to call. This CDR3 spans 12 amino acids. Deletions cut 4 bases from V and 0 bases from J, with 5 bases between. Per germline, CDR1 SGHDT and CDR2 YYEEEE. The CDR3 DNA sequence: TGTGCCAGCAGCCTAAGCTCCTACGAGCAGTACTTC. Its translation is CASSLSSYEQYF. The whole variable domain, remainder taken from reference TRBV5-6 and TRBJ2-7, is DAGVTQSPTHLIKTRGQQVTLRCSPKSGHDTVSWYQQALGQGPQFIFQYYEEEERQRGNFPDRFSGHQFPNYSSELNVNALLLGDSALYLCASSLSSYEQYFGPGTRLTVT.

The chain recombines TRBV3-1 (or the pseudogene TRBV3-2) with TRBJ2-7, with D tentatively TRBD2 (5 bases). Trimming pared 0 bases from V and 3 bases from J, leaving 9 bases between. Germline values: CDR1 LGHDT, CDR2 YNNKEL (reference sequence). This CDR3 region has 14 residues. Written as DNA, the CDR3 is TGTGCCAGCAGCCAAGATCGGACTGACTACGAGCAGTACTTC. Protein sequence: CASSQDRTDYEQYF.

The genes are TRBV15 and TRBJ2-1; TRBD2 might be the D (6 bases). This CDR3 has 16 amino acids. Germline V gene data show CDR1 as LNHNV and CDR2 as YYDKDF (reference sequence). V dropped 0 bases and J dropped 8 bases, with 17 bases sitting between them. CDR3 loop: CATSREIAPGGDEQFF. The CDR3 bases are TGTGCCACCAGCAGAGAGATAGCGCCTGGCGGGGATGAGCAGTTCTTC.

The V gene is TRBV27, the J gene TRBJ2-1; perhaps TRBD2 as D (5 bases). V was pared by 3 bases and J by 15 bases, with 15 bases between. CDR3 length equals 12 residues. The germline V gene has CDR1 MNHEY and CDR2 SMNVEV (reference sequence). CDR3 in amino acids: CASSFSRENVFF. CDR3 DNA sequence: TGTGCCAGCAGTTTTAGTAGGGAGAATGTGTTCTTC.